This paragraph reports one T cell receptor (beta chain). Using immunoSEQ multiplex PCR, the repertoire was profiled, and TCRdb retains in-frame clones only, with some absent. In the table there are roughly 250,000 clones, around nine tenths of which are singletons. This entry belongs to a study of blood T cell repertoires in COVID-19. Allocation to cohorts depended on clinical history reported by the participants. Two consecutive negative NP/OP PCR tests, clearance, or resolved symptoms defined Cohort 3 recovery. The V end was cut by 4 bases, the J end by 7 bases, with 12 bases between. Looked up from germline, CDR1 is SGHRS and CDR2 is YFSETQ. The CDR3 is 13 residues long.

The V gene is TRBV5-1, the J gene TRBJ1-5, with D possibly being TRBD1 (6 bases). The sequencing sample was made of PBMCs or T cells enriched from blood (not recorded which). This receptor was obtained from a woman aged 18-29 years who had recovered from COVID-19. CDR3 protein: CASSTGQGQPQHF. The CDR3 DNA reads TGCGCCAGCAGCACAGGGCAGGGCCAGCCCCAGCATTTT.